The sequence of this TCR beta chain was determined in a study of blood T cells in healthy people across ages. The study's findings and limits: The study regarded diversity estimates from one million T cells as underestimates.

Then a second PCR, running roughly 7 to 12 cycles, was carried out with a sample-barcoded 5' primer and a J-beta primer mix. One entry per CDR3 protein results from TCRdb running MiXCR on the 5' RACE reads. The data show 600,000 to 650,000 distinct CDR3 sequences, 58% seen once. The length of the CDR3 is 14 residues. The V end lost 3 bases, the J end lost 3 bases, and 11 bases lay between the germline ends. Germline V gene sequence: CDR1 LNHDA, CDR2 SQIVND (reference sequence). Each sample gave at least 6 million isolated PBMCs. With each sample, at least 5.5 micrograms of total RNA were extracted. This clonotype was seen only a few times. Antigen specificity is unknown.

Sequencing was performed on blood. This clonotype was obtained from a man aged 55 to 69 in good health. The J gene is TRBJ1-1, the V gene TRBV19; possible D gene TRBD1, 5 bases. The CDR3 spells CASSILGDHTEAFF. The CDR3 coding sequence is TGTGCCAGTAGTATTCTGGGGGACCACACTGAAGCTTTCTTT.